This TCR beta chain came from a study of cytotoxic CD8 clonotypes in ibrutinib-treated CLL. Clones were sequenced by immunoSEQ multiplex PCR, and TCRdb holds only the in-frame ones, with some missing. This table has about 310,000 clones, 70% to 80% appearing once. About this clone: As yet, its antigen is unknown.

Study-wide results and limits: Clonality grew at ibrutinib response; at progression, it decreased back toward baseline. Clonality (at baseline) was higher than in age-matched healthy donors and tracked circulating CD8+ T-cell counts.

The sequence was obtained from a human donor with chronic lymphocytic leukemia. Sample: PBMCs, taken before ibrutinib treatment.

The CDR3 spells CASSPPWGSASYEQYF. The DNA of the CDR3 is TGTGCCAGCTCACCACCGTGGGGATCAGCGTCCTACGAGCAGTACTTC. V usage is TRBV18 and J usage is TRBJ2-7, with unresolved D. This CDR3 contains 16 residues. Per germline, CDR1 KGHSH and CDR2 LQKENI. Trimming cost V 0 bases and J 1 base, with 13 bases left between them.